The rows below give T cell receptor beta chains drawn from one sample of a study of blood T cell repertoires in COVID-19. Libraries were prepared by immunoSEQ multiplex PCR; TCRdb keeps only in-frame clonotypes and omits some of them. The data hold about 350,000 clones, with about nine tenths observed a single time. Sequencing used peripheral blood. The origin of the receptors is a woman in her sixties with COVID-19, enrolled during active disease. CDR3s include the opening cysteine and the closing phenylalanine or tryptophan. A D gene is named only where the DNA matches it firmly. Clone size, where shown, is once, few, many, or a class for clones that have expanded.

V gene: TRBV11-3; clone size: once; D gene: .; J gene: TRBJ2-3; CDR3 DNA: TGTGCCAGCAGCTCAACAGGGTTGGACACAGATACGCAGTATTTT; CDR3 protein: CASSSTGLDTDTQYF
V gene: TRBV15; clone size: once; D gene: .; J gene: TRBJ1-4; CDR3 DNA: TGTGCCACCAGCAGAAGGAGTGGGGAGGAACTGTTTTTT; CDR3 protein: CATSRRSGEELFF
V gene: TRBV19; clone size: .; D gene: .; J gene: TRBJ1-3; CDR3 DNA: TGTGCCAGTAGTATACTAGCTTCGTCCCGAGCGGGGAACACCATATATTTT; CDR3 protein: CASSILASSRAGNTIYF
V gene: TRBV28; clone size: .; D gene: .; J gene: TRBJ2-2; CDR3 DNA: TGTGCCAGCAGTCCTTTCTCACGCGGAGGGACCGGGGAGCTGTTTTTT; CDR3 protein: CASSPFSRGGTGELFF
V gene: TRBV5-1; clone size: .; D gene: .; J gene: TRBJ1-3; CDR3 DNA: TGCGCCAGCAGCTTGGATCCGGGAAACACCATATATTTT; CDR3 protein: CASSLDPGNTIYF
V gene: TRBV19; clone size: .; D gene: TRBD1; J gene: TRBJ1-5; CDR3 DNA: TGTGCCAGTAGTCGTAGGGGGACAGATCTCCTCAATCAGCCCCAGCATTTT; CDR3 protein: CASSRRGTDLLNQPQHF
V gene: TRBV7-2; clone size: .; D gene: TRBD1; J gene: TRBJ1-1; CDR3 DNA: TGTGCCAGCAGCTTACAGGGACAGGTTGGGACTGAAGCTTTCTTT; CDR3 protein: CASSLQGQVGTEAFF
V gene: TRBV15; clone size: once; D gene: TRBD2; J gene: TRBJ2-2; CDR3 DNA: TGTGCCACCAGCAGAGCAGGACTAGCGGGGAGTCGGGCGAACACCGGGGAGCTGTTTTTT; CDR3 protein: CATSRAGLAGSRANTGELFF
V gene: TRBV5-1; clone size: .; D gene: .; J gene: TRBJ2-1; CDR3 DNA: TGCGCCAGCAGCTTCCGGGGAGCCGGGGGGCCGGCAAATGAGCAGTTCTTC; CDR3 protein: CASSFRGAGGPANEQFF
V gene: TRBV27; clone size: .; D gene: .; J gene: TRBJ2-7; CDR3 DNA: TGTGCCAGCAGTTTAAAAGGGGGCTACGAGCAGTACTTC; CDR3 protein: CASSLKGGYEQYF
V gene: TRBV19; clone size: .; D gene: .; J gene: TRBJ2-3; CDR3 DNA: TGTGCCAGTAGTATAGGAAGTCGGGATACGCAGTATTTT; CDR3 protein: CASSIGSRDTQYF
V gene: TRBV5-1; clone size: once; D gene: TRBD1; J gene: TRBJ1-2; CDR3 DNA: TGCGCCAGCAGCAAAGGGACAGGGGACGATGGCTACACCTTC; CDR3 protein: CASSKGTGDDGYTF
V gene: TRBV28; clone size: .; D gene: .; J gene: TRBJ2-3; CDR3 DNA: TGTGCCAGCAGTCCGGAGACTAGTAGTTCCGCAGATACGCAGTATTTT; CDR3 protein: CASSPETSSSADTQYF
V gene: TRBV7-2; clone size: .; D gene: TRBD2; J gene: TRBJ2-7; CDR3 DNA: TGTGCCAGCAGCACAAATCCGACTAGCGGGTACTACGAGCAGTACTTC; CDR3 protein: CASSTNPTSGYYEQYF
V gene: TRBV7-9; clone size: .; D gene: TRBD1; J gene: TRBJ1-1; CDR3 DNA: TGTGCCAGCAGCGACAGGGGTACGGGGACTGAAGCTTTCTTT; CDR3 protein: CASSDRGTGTEAFF
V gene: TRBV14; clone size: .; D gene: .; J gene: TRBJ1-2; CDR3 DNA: TGTGCCAGCAGCCGGGGCGCGGACACCTATGGCTACACCTTC; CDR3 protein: CASSRGADTYGYTF
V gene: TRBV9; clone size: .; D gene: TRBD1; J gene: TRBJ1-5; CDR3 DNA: TGTGCCAGCAGCTCAACAGGGGATAGCAATCAGCCCCAGCATTTT; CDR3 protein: CASSSTGDSNQPQHF
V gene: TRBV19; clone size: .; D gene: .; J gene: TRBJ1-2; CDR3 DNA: TGTGCCAGTAGTATAGGGCGGGAGCTGAGCTATGGCTACACCTTC; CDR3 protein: CASSIGRELSYGYTF
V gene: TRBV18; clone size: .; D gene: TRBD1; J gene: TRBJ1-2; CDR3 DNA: TGTGCCAGCTCAGAACAGGGGGAGAACTATGGCTACACCTTC; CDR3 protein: CASSEQGENYGYTF
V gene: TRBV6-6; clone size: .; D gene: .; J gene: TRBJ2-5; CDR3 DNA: TGTGCCAGCAGTTTCCCGCAGGCGGAGGGGCAAGAGACCCAGTACTTC; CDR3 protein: CASSFPQAEGQETQYF